Listed here are 18 T cell receptor beta chains from one sample, sequenced in a study of graft-versus-host responses after intestinal transplantation (dated by TCRdb to the early 2020s). The time point label corresponds to: cells obtained before transplantation from donor or recipient. The library was made by the immunoSEQ multiplex PCR assay. TCRdb stores this immuneACCESS table with in-frame sequences only. Part of the clones is absent; in the studies checked, under half of the shortfall reflects unresolved V genes, and no reason is known for the rest. The sample includes roughly 97,000 clones, with around 91% observed a single time. The leading ten clones occupy under 0.2% of the sample. The antigens for these receptors are not known. The specimen comprised unstimulated CD4+ T cells sorted from spleen or lymph node cells, sampled before transplant. These receptors were taken from a human donor who was the organ donor for an intestinal transplant.

This clone was seen more than once but under ten times. CDR3 residues: CATLSGYEQYF. CDR3 nucleotide sequence: TGTGCCACCCTATCAGGGTACGAGCAGTACTTC. The chain has TRBV6-6 and TRBJ2-7; D may be TRBD1 (5 bases). Trimming took off 10 bases at V and 4 bases at J, with 11 bases between the two ends. Looked up from germline, CDR1 is MNHNY and CDR2 is SVGAGI (reference sequence). The CDR3 covers 11 residues.

The chain joins TRBV4-3 to TRBJ2-2, with 10 nucleotides matching TRBD2. J was trimmed by 7 bases and V by 3 bases; bases with no gene match: 5. CDR1 and CDR2 from the germline V gene are LGHNA and YSLEER. The CDR3 totals 15 residues. DNA of the CDR3: TGCGCCAGCAGCCAGAGCGGGGGGGCCTTCGGGGAGCTGTTTTTT. Translated, it gives CASSQSGGAFGELFF.

J is TRBJ2-7 and V is TRBV6-1; 9 bases are a match to TRBD1. After removal of 5 bases from V and 6 bases from J, the junction contained 11 bases not matched to a gene. CDR3 length equals 15 residues. Germline V gene data show CDR1 as MNHNS and CDR2 as SASEGT. The DNA for the CDR3 is TGTGCCAGCAGTACCCCCCGACAGGGGGTGCGCGAGCAGTACTTC. Protein product: CASSTPRQGVREQYF.

This clone was observed a single time. The rearrangement links TRBV5-4 to TRBJ1-1; D unclear. V lost 3 bases to trimming and J lost 8 bases, with 14 bases between them. The CDR3 is 13 residues long. Per the germline V gene, CDR1 is SGHNT and CDR2 is YYREEE (reference sequence). CDR3 coding DNA: TGTGCCAGCAGCTCTACCCCTGGGCGAGAAGCTTTCTTT. Its translation is CASSSTPGREAFF.

This clone is a singleton in its sample. V is TRBV6-5 and J is TRBJ1-2; D may be TRBD1 (6 bases). V lost 2 bases to trimming and J lost 7 bases, with 14 bases between them. Germline V CDR1 and CDR2: MNHEY, SVGAGI. The CDR3 totals 14 residues. The CDR3 coding sequence is TGTGCCAGCAGTTACCTTACGATACAGGGTGGCTACACCTTC. Translating gives CASSYLTIQGGYTF.

The chain recombines TRBV5-3 with TRBJ1-2, with 9 bases fitting TRBD1. TRBV5-3 is classed as an ORF, of uncertain function. Trimming cost V 0 bases and J 4 bases; bases outside gene matches: 16. The CDR3 has 19 amino acids. CDR3 sequence reads: CARSLEGQGKDQSCYGYTF. Written as DNA, the CDR3 is TGTGCCAGAAGCTTGGAGGGACAGGGAAAAGATCAGTCGTGCTATGGCTACACCTTC.

The chain joins TRBV18 to TRBJ1-1, with D possibly TRBD1 on 5 matching bases. This CDR3 comprises 15 residues. The V and J ends lost 2 bases and 0 bases respectively, with 10 bases between them. The germline gives CDR1 KGHSH, CDR2 LQKENI. The CDR3 DNA is TGTGCCAGCTCACCAGTGGGGACTGTGAACACTGAAGCTTTCTTT. It specifies CASSPVGTVNTEAFF.

This clone was picked up one time. The rearrangement joins TRBV7-9 to TRBJ1-1, with D perhaps TRBD1 (6 bases). CDR1 is SEHNR and CDR2 is FQNEAQ in the germline V gene (reference sequence). The CDR3 covers 14 residues. V lost 5 bases to trimming and J lost 1 base, with 11 bases between them. CDR3 sequence: CASSLLQGNTEAFF. In DNA form, the CDR3 reads TGTGCCAGCAGCCTCCTACAGGGGAACACTGAAGCTTTCTTT.

This chain connects TRBV10-3 to TRBJ1-2; 8 bases map to TRBD1. This CDR3 has 16 residues. The germline V gene has CDR1 ENHRY and CDR2 SYGVKD. V trimming: 5 bases; J trimming: 1 base; junction bases outside the gene matches: 9. The CDR3 DNA sequence: TGTGCCATCAGTAGGGGACAGGCGACTTATAACTATGGCTACACCTTC. Its translation: CAISRGQATYNYGYTF.

This clone was recorded only once. This chain links TRBV6-5 with TRBJ1-3; weak D call: TRBD1 (5 bases). This CDR3 comprises 13 residues. Trimming removed 7 bases at V and 3 bases at J, with 10 bases between. Germline CDR1 reads MNHEY; CDR2 reads SVGAGI. The CDR3 nucleotides read TGTGCCAGCATTGGGGGGGATGGAAACACCATATATTTT. It is translated as CASIGGDGNTIYF.

This clone was detected only once. This chain links TRBV18 with TRBJ2-7; possibly TRBD2 for D (6 bases). CDR1 KGHSH and CDR2 LQKENI come from the germline V gene. The CDR3 spans 14 residues. V lost 0 bases, J lost 3 bases, and 9 bases lay in between. CDR3 bases: TGTGCCAGCTCACCACCGGGACTTAGCTACGAGCAGTACTTC. Translating it yields CASSPPGLSYEQYF. The variable domain in full, completed from reference TRBV18 and TRBJ2-7, reads NAGVMQNPRHLVRRRGQEARLRCSPMKGHSHVYWYRQLPEEGLKFMVYLQKENIIDESGMPKERFSAEFPKEGPSILRIQQVVRGDSAAYFCASSPPGLSYEQYFGPGTRLTVT.

This clone appeared once. The chain recombines TRBV15 with TRBJ1-6; D may be TRBD1 (6 bases). Germline V gene sequence: CDR1 LNHNV, CDR2 YYDKDF (reference sequence). Trimming stripped 3 bases from V and 9 bases from J, with 9 bases between. This CDR3 contains 13 residues. The CDR3 is CATSRTGFSPLHF. CDR3 sequence (DNA): TGTGCCACCAGCAGGACAGGTTTTTCACCCCTCCACTTT.

The V call is TRBV27, the J call TRBJ1-2; no reliable D call. Trimming took 4 bases from V and 7 from J, leaving 25 bases between them. Per the germline V gene, CDR1 is MNHEY and CDR2 is SMNVEV (reference sequence). There are 17 residues in the CDR3. Here the CDR3 reads CASSSLTPPVFVVGYTF. As DNA, the CDR3 is TGTGCCAGCAGTTCCCTTACTCCCCCGGTCTTCGTTGTTGGCTACACCTTC.

V gene TRBV7-3 combines with J gene TRBJ2-3; D might be TRBD2 (6 bases). There are 15 residues in the CDR3. Trimming removed 1 base from V and 6 bases from J, with 14 bases in between. Looked up from germline, CDR1 is SGHTA and CDR2 is FQGTGA. The CDR3 bases are TGTGCCAGCAGCTTAAACGGCCCCCGGGGGGATACGCAGTATTTT. This gives the protein CASSLNGPRGDTQYF.

The V call is TRBV19, the J call TRBJ2-1; 8 positions agree with TRBD1. CDR1 LNHDA and CDR2 SQIVND come from the germline V gene (reference sequence). CDR3 length: 16 amino acids. With V trimmed by 5 bases and J by 7 bases, 13 bases remained unmatched. The CDR3 protein is CASSLSRGLRGNEQFF. The CDR3 bases are TGTGCCAGTAGTCTATCCAGGGGGCTACGGGGGAATGAGCAGTTCTTC.

The rearrangement joins TRBV7-8 to TRBJ2-7; TRBD2 matches 8 bases. CDR1 is SGHVS and CDR2 is FQNEAQ in the germline V gene. The CDR3 spans 14 residues. J lost 2 bases, V lost 5 bases, and 5 bases had no gene match. CDR3 protein: CASSPEAGAYEQYF. The CDR3 DNA is TGTGCCAGCAGCCCAGAAGCGGGGGCCTACGAGCAGTACTTC.

This chain links TRBV29-1 with TRBJ1-2; 7 bases are shared with TRBD1. This CDR3 has 11 residues. Germline V gene data show CDR1 as SQVTM and CDR2 as ANQGSEA. Trimming at V came to 7 bases and at J to 3 bases, leaving 2 bases not matched to a gene. CDR3 sequence: CSGTGDYGYTF. CDR3 coding DNA: TGCAGCGGAACAGGGGACTATGGCTACACCTTC.

This chain links TRBV9 with TRBJ2-7, with 8 bases matching TRBD2. Trimming cost V 0 bases and J 2 bases; bases outside gene matches: 4. CDR1 and CDR2 (germline): SGDLS, YYNGEE. The CDR3 consists of 15 residues. The CDR3 protein is CASSVGRGGTYEQYF. Here the CDR3 DNA reads TGTGCCAGCAGCGTAGGACGGGGGGGGACCTACGAGCAGTACTTC.